This paragraph covers one T cell receptor beta chain sequence. The CDR3 extends over 14 amino acids. CDR1 SNHLY and CDR2 FYNNEI come from the germline V gene. V lost 3 bases and J lost 5; bases outside the gene matches: 5. The data are from a study of blood T cell repertoires in COVID-19. Overall study context: The United States, Italy and Spain were the sources of the acute and convalescent COVID-19 samples. PBMCs, B-cell-depleted T cells, or T cells were the source of the cDNA or gDNA that made up the material.

Sequencing used immunoSEQ multiplex PCR; TCRdb keeps in-frame clones, though not all of them. The sample has 250,000 to 300,000 clones; 90% are singletons. The genes are TRBV2 and TRBJ2-5, with TRBD2 matching over 8 bases. This TCR was sampled from a woman aged 55-70 years with COVID-19, enrolled during active disease. The sample taken for sequencing was peripheral blood. The CDR3 reads CASSDAGGPETQYF. In DNA, the CDR3 is TGTGCCAGCAGTGATGCGGGGGGCCCGGAGACCCAGTACTTC.